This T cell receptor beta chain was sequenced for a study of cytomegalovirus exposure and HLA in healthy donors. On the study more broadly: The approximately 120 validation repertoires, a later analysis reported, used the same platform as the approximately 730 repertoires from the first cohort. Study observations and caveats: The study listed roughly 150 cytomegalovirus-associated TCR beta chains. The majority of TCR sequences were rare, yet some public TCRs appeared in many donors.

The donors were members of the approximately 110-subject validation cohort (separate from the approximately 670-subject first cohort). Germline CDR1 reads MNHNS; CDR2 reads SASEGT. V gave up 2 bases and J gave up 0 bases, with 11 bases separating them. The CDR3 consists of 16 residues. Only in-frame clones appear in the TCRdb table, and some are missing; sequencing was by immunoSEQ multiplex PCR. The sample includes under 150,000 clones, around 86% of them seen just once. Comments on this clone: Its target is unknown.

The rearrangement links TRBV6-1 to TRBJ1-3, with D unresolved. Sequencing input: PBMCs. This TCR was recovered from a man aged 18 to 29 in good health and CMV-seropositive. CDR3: CASSEREVSSGNTIYF. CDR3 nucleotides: TGTGCCAGCAGTGAAAGAGAGGTTAGCTCTGGAAACACCATATATTTT.